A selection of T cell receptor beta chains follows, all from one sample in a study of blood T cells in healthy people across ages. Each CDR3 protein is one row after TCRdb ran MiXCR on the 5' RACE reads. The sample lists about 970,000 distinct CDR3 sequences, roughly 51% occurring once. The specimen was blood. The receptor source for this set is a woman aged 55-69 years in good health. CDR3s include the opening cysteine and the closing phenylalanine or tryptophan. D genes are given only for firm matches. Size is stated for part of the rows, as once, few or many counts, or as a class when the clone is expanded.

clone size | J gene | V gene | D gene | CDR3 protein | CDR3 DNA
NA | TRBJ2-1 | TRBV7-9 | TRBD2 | CASSIPGTSLSEQFF | TGTGCCAGCAGCATCCCCGGGACTAGCTTAAGTGAGCAGTTCTTC
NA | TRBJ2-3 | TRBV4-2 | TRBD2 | CASSQETSGGPGPDTQYF | TGTGCCAGCAGCCAGGAGACTAGCGGGGGGCCCGGCCCAGATACGCAGTATTTT
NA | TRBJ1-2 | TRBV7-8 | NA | CASSLAGTPGGYTF | TGTGCCAGCAGCTTGGCCGGGACACCGGGAGGCTACACCTTC
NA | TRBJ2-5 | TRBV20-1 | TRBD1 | CSAQSDRGGETQYF | TGCAGCGCCCAATCGGACAGGGGCGGGGAGACCCAGTACTTC
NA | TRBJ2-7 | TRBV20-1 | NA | CSARAIQRMAAYEQYF | TGCAGTGCTAGAGCGATTCAGCGGATGGCGGCCTACGAGCAGTACTTC
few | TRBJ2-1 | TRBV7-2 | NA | CAVSGLLKGEQFF | TGTGCCGTCTCAGGACTTTTGAAGGGTGAGCAGTTCTTC
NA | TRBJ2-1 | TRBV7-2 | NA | CASSVTRDFEQFF | TGTGCCAGCAGCGTGACTAGGGACTTTGAGCAGTTCTTC
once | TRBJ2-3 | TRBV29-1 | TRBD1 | CSVGVGQGADTQYF | TGCAGCGTGGGCGTTGGGCAGGGGGCAGATACGCAGTATTTT
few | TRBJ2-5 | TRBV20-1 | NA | CSARGRVQETQYF | TGCAGTGCTAGAGGCAGGGTCCAAGAGACCCAGTACTTC
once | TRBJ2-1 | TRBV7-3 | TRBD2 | CASSFAGGEQFF | TGTGCCAGCAGCTTCGCGGGGGGTGAGCAGTTCTTC
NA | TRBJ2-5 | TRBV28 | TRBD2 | CASSRLAGGHYRETQYF | TGTGCCAGCAGCCGACTAGCGGGAGGGCATTACCGAGAGACCCAGTACTTC
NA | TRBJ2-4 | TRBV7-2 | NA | CASSLQAAKNIQYF | TGTGCCAGCAGCTTACAGGCGGCCAAAAACATTCAGTACTTC
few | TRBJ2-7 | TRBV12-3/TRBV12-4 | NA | CASSFREKGQQYF | TGTGCCAGCAGTTTTCGCGAGAAGGGGCAGCAGTACTTC
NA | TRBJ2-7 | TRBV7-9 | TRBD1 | CASSLRDSGVEQYF | TGTGCCAGCAGCCTACGGGACAGTGGGGTCGAGCAGTACTTC
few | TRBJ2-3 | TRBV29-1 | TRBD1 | CSVGGTGTTDTQYF | TGCAGCGTTGGCGGGACAGGGACCACAGATACGCAGTATTTT
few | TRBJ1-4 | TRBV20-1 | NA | CSAIPGTKGEKLFF | TGCAGTGCAATACCCGGGACCAAAGGGGAAAAACTGTTTTTT
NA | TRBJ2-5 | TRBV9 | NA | CASSAHDAGSWETQYF | TGTGCCAGCAGCGCGCATGACGCAGGGAGTTGGGAGACCCAGTACTTC
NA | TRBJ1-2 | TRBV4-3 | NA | CASSQDSTVSYGYTF | TGCGCCAGCAGCCAAGATAGTACGGTTTCCTATGGCTACACCTTC
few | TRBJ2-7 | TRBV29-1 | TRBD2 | CSGGDYAYEQYF | TGCAGCGGCGGGGACTACGCCTACGAGCAGTACTTC
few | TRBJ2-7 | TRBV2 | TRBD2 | CASMGLGGEQYF | TGTGCCAGCATGGGACTAGGAGGCGAGCAGTACTTC
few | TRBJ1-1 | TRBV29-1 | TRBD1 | CSVERGGLGTEAFF | TGCAGCGTTGAACGAGGGGGCTTGGGAACTGAAGCTTTCTTT
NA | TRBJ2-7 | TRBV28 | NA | CASSTRGRKVYEQYF | TGTGCCAGCAGTACTCGGGGGAGAAAAGTGTACGAGCAGTACTTC
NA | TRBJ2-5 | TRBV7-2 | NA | CASILQATQETQYF | TGTGCCAGCATCTTACAAGCGACCCAAGAGACCCAGTACTTC
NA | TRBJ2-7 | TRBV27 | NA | CASSPGREGRNPYEQYF | TGTGCCAGCAGTCCCGGCCGAGAGGGGCGAAACCCATACGAGCAGTACTTC
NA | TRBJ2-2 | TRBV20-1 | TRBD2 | CSVVSGTRNTGELFF | TGCAGTGTTGTTAGCGGGACTAGGAACACCGGGGAGCTGTTTTTT
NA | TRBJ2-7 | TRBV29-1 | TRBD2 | CSVDTTEGLDEQYF | TGCAGCGTTGACACAACGGAGGGACTAGACGAGCAGTACTTC
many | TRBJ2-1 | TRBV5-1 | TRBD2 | CASSLAGLAGGPSEESEQFF | TGCGCCAGCAGCTTGGCCGGGCTAGCGGGAGGGCCCTCGGAGGAAAGTGAGCAGTTCTTC
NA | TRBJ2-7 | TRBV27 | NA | CASSPGFGSSYEQYF | TGTGCCAGCAGCCCGGGATTTGGGAGTAGCTACGAGCAGTACTTC
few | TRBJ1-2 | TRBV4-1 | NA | CASSQEIRTRNYGYTF | TGCGCCAGCAGCCAAGAAATAAGGACGAGGAACTATGGCTACACCTTC
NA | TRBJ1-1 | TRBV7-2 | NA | CASNTGQRTEAFF | TGTGCCAGCAACACAGGACAGCGGACTGAAGCTTTCTTT
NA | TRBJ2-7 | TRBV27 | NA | CASRPWAQRPWDEQYF | TGTGCCAGCCGTCCCTGGGCGCAGCGGCCTTGGGACGAGCAGTACTTC
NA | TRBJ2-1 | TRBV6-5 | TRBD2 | CASSYSTSGSDNEQFF | TGTGCCAGCAGTTACTCGACTAGCGGGAGTGACAATGAGCAGTTCTTC
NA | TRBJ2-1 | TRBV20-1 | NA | CSEAASYNEQFF | TGCAGTGAAGCGGCTTCCTACAATGAGCAGTTCTTC
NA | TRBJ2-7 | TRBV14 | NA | CASSPGLHTYEQYF | TGTGCCAGCAGCCCGGGACTTCACACCTACGAGCAGTACTTC
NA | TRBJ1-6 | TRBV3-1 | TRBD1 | CASSHRDRGPSPLHF | TGTGCCAGCAGCCACCGGGACAGGGGGCCTTCACCCCTCCACTTT
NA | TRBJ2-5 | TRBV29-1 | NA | CSVERRGSQETQYF | TGCAGCGTTGAAAGGCGGGGTTCCCAAGAGACCCAGTACTTC
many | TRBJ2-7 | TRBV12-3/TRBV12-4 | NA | CASSYGVHQLEQYF | TGTGCCAGCAGTTACGGGGTTCACCAACTCGAGCAGTACTTC
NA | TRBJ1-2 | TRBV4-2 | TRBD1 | CASSRSDDRGYGYTF | TGTGCCAGCAGCAGAAGTGATGACAGGGGCTATGGCTACACCTTC
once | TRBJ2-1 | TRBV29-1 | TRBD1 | CSVYTPRQGRFNEQFF | TGCAGCGTTTACACTCCGCGACAGGGGAGGTTCAATGAGCAGTTCTTC
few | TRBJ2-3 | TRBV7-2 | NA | CASSLKTGDTQYF | TGTGCCAGCAGCTTAAAGACAGGAGATACGCAGTATTTT
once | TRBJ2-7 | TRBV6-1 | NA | CASDKQGSSYEQYF | TGTGCCAGCGACAAGCAGGGGAGCTCCTACGAGCAGTACTTC
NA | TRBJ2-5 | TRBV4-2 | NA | CASSQTAGQKETQYF | TGTGCCAGCAGCCAAACAGCCGGACAGAAAGAGACCCAGTACTTC
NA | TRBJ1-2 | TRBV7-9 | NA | CASSSNIYGYTF | TGTGCCAGCAGCTCCAACATTTATGGCTACACCTTC